One and the same sample provided the 19 T cell receptor beta chains below, sequenced in a study of cytomegalovirus exposure and HLA in healthy donors (dated by TCRdb to 2015 to 2018). Receptors were amplified or captured by the immunoSEQ multiplex PCR assay. A mixture of 60 forward primers for TCR Vbeta segments and 13 reverse primers for TCR Jbeta segments was used in the multiplex PCR. TCRdb limited this immuneACCESS table to in-frame rearrangements with V and J called. A share of clones is missing; checked studies link under half to unresolved V genes, and the rest is unexplained. The sample includes 100,000 to 150,000 clones, with roughly four fifths observed a single time. Around 1.2% of the sample rests with the top ten. Sequenced: PBMCs. These receptors were obtained from a girl aged 2 to 9 in good health and CMV-seronegative.

This chain connects TRBV6-6 to TRBJ1-5; the D gene is possibly TRBD1 (6 bases). The CDR3 sequence is 14 residues long. V was pared by 6 bases and J by 5 bases, with 14 bases between. Germline V lookup: CDR1 MNHNY, CDR2 SVGAGI (reference sequence). CDR3 bases: TGTGCCAGCAGCCGACAGGCGGTGGATCAGCCCCAGCATTTT. It translates to CASSRQAVDQPQHF.

The rearrangement joins TRBV6-1 to TRBJ2-1; a possible D gene is TRBD2 (7 bases). V was trimmed by 1 base and J by 6 bases, leaving 19 bases between them. In germline, CDR1 is MNHNS, CDR2 SASEGT. CDR3 length equals 17 residues. For the CDR3, the DNA is TGTGCCAGCAGTGAAGAAGGGGGGGGTGCTAGTTTCAATGAGCAGTTCTTC. Residues: CASSEEGGGASFNEQFF.

Only one count was recorded for this clone. The V and J genes are TRBV5-6 and TRBJ2-3; D is possibly TRBD2 (6 bases). The V gene lost 4 bases and the J gene lost 2 bases, with 11 bases spanning the gap. CDR3 length: 14 amino acids. CDR1 SGHDT and CDR2 YYEEEE come from the germline V gene. CDR3 bases: TGTGCCAGCAGCGTGGGACTTGTCACAGATACGCAGTATTTT. It specifies CASSVGLVTDTQYF.

The chain carries TRBV9 and TRBJ2-3; TRBD1 agrees at 7 bases. V shed 0 bases and J 2 bases; nucleotides not matched to a gene: 6. Germline loops: CDR1 SGDLS, CDR2 YYNGEE. This CDR3 spans 16 amino acids. The CDR3 DNA sequence: TGTGCCAGCAGCGTAGTTGGGACAGACAACACAGATACGCAGTATTTT. Protein sequence: CASSVVGTDNTDTQYF.

Only one count was recorded for this clone. The chain links TRBV7-2 to TRBJ2-7, with D hard to call. Trimming stripped 0 bases from V and 3 bases from J, with 6 bases between. In germline, CDR1 is SGHTA, CDR2 FQGNSA. The CDR3 extends over 13 amino acids. CDR3 loop: CASSLAPNYEQYF. CDR3 nucleotides: TGTGCCAGCAGCTTAGCGCCTAACTACGAGCAGTACTTC.

The CDR3 coding sequence is TGTGCCAGCAGCCTCGGGTTTCCCACTACCACAGATACGCAGTATTTT. Protein sequence: CASSLGFPTTTDTQYF. The chain couples TRBV2 to TRBJ2-3; D call uncertain. The length of the CDR3 is 16 residues. Germline V gene lookup returns CDR1 SNHLY and CDR2 FYNNEI. Trimming cost V 6 bases and J 2 bases, with 18 bases left between them.

V is TRBV5-1 and J is TRBJ2-5, with TRBD1 matching over 7 bases. The CDR3 is made up of 16 amino acids. Germline CDR1 reads SGHRS; CDR2 reads YFSETQ. The V segment lost 4 bases and the J segment 5 bases; nucleotides outside the gene matches: 14. CDR3 amino acids: CASSANRDSLYETQYF. The CDR3 bases are TGCGCCAGCAGCGCAAACCGGGACAGTTTATACGAGACCCAGTACTTC.

The chain links TRBV7-2 to TRBJ2-7; possible D gene TRBD1, 6 bases. CDR1 is SGHTA, CDR2 FQGNSA, per germline. This CDR3 has 14 residues. Trimming removed 6 bases from V and 3 bases from J, with 15 bases in between. This CDR3 is CASRQRTDSYEQYF. CDR3 bases: TGTGCCAGCAGGCAGAGGACAGACAGCTACGAGCAGTACTTC.

The rearrangement links TRBV27 to TRBJ2-7, with 11 nucleotides matching TRBD2. Per germline, CDR1 MNHEY and CDR2 SMNVEV (reference sequence). Trimming cost V 5 bases and J 2 bases; bases outside gene matches: 5. This CDR3 is built from 15 residues. The CDR3 spells CASSVRLAGPYEQYF. The CDR3 DNA sequence: TGTGCCAGCAGTGTAAGACTAGCGGGGCCCTACGAGCAGTACTTC.

V gene TRBV5-1 combines with J gene TRBJ1-1, with D maybe TRBD1 (5 bases). The germline V gene encodes CDR1 SGHRS and CDR2 YFSETQ. CDR3 length: 17 residues. V lost 3 bases and J 1 base, leaving 19 bases between the germline ends. In DNA, the CDR3 is TGCGCCAGCAGCTCACTAGGCGTGGGGGGATCGAACACTGAAGCTTTCTTT. Its translation is CASSSLGVGGSNTEAFF. Using reference TRBV5-1 and TRBJ1-1 for the parts outside the CDR3, the full variable domain is KAGVTQTPRYLIKTRGQQVTLSCSPISGHRSVSWYQQTPGQGLQFLFEYFSETQRNKGNFPGRFSGRQFSNSRSEMNVSTLELGDSALYLCASSSLGVGGSNTEAFFGQGTRLTVV.

The CDR3 region has the DNA TGTGCCAGCAGCTTAGACGGCGGGACAGGGGGAGTGAACTATGGCTACACCTTC. It encodes CASSLDGGTGGVNYGYTF. This chain links TRBV7-2 with TRBJ1-2, with 11 bases identical to TRBD1. The V segment lost 1 base and the J segment 2 bases; nucleotides outside the gene matches: 9. The CDR3 runs to 18 residues. Germline assignment: CDR1 SGHTA and CDR2 FQGNSA.

The chain carries TRBV9 and TRBJ2-7; D is uncertain. CDR3 length: 14 residues. The germline gives CDR1 SGDLS, CDR2 YYNGEE. Trimming took 3 bases from V and 2 from J, leaving 12 bases between them. The DNA for the CDR3 is TGTGCCAGCAGCGAGAGCCTATTCGCCTACGAGCAGTACTTC. This gives the protein CASSESLFAYEQYF.

The V and J genes are TRBV30 and TRBJ1-6; D not resolved. The CDR3 length is 15 residues. V was trimmed by 5 bases and J by 4 bases, leaving 15 bases between them. CDR1 is GTSNPN and CDR2 is SVGIG in the germline V gene (reference sequence). The CDR3 nucleotides read TGTGCCTGGTGTAGTGAGGCACCGTATAATTCACCCCTCCACTTT. Amino acid sequence: CAWCSEAPYNSPLHF.

This clone showed up just a few times. The rearrangement uses TRBV30 and TRBJ1-1; possible D gene TRBD1, 5 bases. This CDR3 is 11 amino acids long. Germline CDR1 and CDR2: GTSNPN and SVGIG (reference sequence). V was pared by 3 bases and J by 8 bases, with 10 bases between. The CDR3 spells CAWRSEGEAFF. For the CDR3, the DNA is TGTGCCTGGAGGTCGGAGGGGGAAGCTTTCTTT.

CDR3 sequence: CASSAGGAETQYF. CDR3 nucleotide sequence: TGTGCCAGCAGTGCAGGGGGCGCGGAGACCCAGTACTTC. This chain connects TRBV6-6 to TRBJ2-5; 8 bases map to TRBD1. From germline, CDR1 is MNHNY and CDR2 SVGAGI (reference sequence). V trimming: 5 bases; J trimming: 5 bases; junction bases outside the gene matches: 4. The CDR3 has 13 amino acids.

The chain combines TRBV27 with TRBJ2-7; D is possibly TRBD2 (6 bases). Looked up from germline, CDR1 is MNHEY and CDR2 is SMNVEV (reference sequence). The CDR3 contains 17 residues. V was clipped by 5 bases and J by 5 bases, with 25 bases between them. The DNA of the CDR3 is TGTGCCAGCAGTATCAAAAGGGACGGGCTCTGGAGGGACGAGCAGTACTTC. Amino acids: CASSIKRDGLWRDEQYF.

V is TRBV30 and J is TRBJ1-4, with a tentative D call TRBD1 (5 bases). The germline V and J ends were trimmed by 0 bases and 3 bases, with 11 bases remaining between them. CDR1 is GTSNPN, CDR2 SVGIG, per germline (reference sequence). The CDR3 covers 15 residues. The CDR3 is CAWSVGGAANEKLFF. CDR3 coding DNA: TGTGCCTGGAGTGTGGGGGGAGCAGCTAATGAAAAACTGTTTTTT.

This rearrangement joins TRBV6-1 to TRBJ2-5; 7 bases line up with TRBD2. CDR3 length equals 14 residues. CDR1 is MNHNS and CDR2 is SASEGT in the germline V gene. V lost 2 bases to trimming and J lost 6 bases; unmatched junction nucleotides: 6. CDR3 sequence reads: CASSEFAGEKTQYF. The CDR3 nucleotides are TGTGCCAGCAGTGAATTTGCGGGAGAGAAGACCCAGTACTTC.

The genes are TRBV6-6 and TRBJ1-5; D is unresolved. CDR1 is MNHNY, CDR2 SVGAGI, per germline (reference sequence). This CDR3 spans 13 amino acids. The V and J ends lost 2 bases and 4 bases respectively, with 6 bases between them. The DNA of the CDR3 is TGTGCCAGCAGTTACACCGAGAATCAGCCCCAGCATTTT. Protein: CASSYTENQPQHF.